The clone carrying this T cell receptor beta chain has only a few counts. Its antigen is currently unknown. The data derive from a study of blood T cells in healthy people across ages. General study points: With donor CMV status unknown, expanded clonotype changes were possibly confounded. Roughly linear age-related decline in beta diversity appeared, significant by age about 37. Naive CD4+ cell counts and diversity both ran higher in long-lived than in aged donors.

Together with a sample-barcoded 5' primer, a J-beta primer mix was included in a second PCR lasting about 7 to 11 cycles. A tag from a template-switch adaptor with 12 random nucleotides marked each cDNA molecule. TCRdb analysed the 5' RACE reads with MiXCR anew, one entry per CDR3 protein. The table records 1.5 million to 2 million distinct CDR3 sequences, approximately 30% of them present only once. V dropped 4 bases and J dropped 2; count of bases not matched to a gene: 4. Looked up from germline, CDR1 is SGHRS and CDR2 is YFSETQ. The CDR3 loop spans 15 amino acids. Sequenced sample: blood. The receptor was isolated from a woman in her thirties in good health. The chain recombines TRBV5-1 with TRBJ2-1; 9 nucleotides line up with TRBD2. The CDR3 bases are TGCGCCAGCAGCACTAGCGGGTCCGCCTACAATGAGCAGTTCTTC. Encoded protein: CASSTSGSAYNEQFF. The variable domain in full, completed from reference TRBV5-1 and TRBJ2-1, reads KAGVTQTPRYLIKTRGQQVTLSCSPISGHRSVSWYQQTPGQGLQFLFEYFSETQRNKGNFPGRFSGRQFSNSRSEMNVSTLELGDSALYLCASSTSGSAYNEQFFGPGTRLTVL.